The source of this T cell receptor (beta chain) is a study of T cell changes during pregnancy in multiple sclerosis. Using immunoSEQ multiplex PCR, the repertoire was profiled, and TCRdb retains in-frame clones only, with some absent. The table records 30,000 to 40,000 clones, 90% of them present only once. The V gene lost 6 bases and the J gene lost 4 bases, with 9 bases spanning the gap. The CDR3 runs 12 residues. Germline CDR1 is MNHEY and CDR2 is SVGAGI. Sequenced here: CD4+ T cells from peripheral blood mononuclear cells, sampled in the second trimester of pregnancy. This TCR derives from a female donor with multiple sclerosis, enrolled in a pregnancy study. The V gene is TRBV6-5, the J gene TRBJ1-1; D remains unclear. The CDR3 loop is CASREGVTEAFF. DNA for the CDR3: TGTGCCAGCAGGGAAGGAGTCACTGAAGCTTTCTTT.